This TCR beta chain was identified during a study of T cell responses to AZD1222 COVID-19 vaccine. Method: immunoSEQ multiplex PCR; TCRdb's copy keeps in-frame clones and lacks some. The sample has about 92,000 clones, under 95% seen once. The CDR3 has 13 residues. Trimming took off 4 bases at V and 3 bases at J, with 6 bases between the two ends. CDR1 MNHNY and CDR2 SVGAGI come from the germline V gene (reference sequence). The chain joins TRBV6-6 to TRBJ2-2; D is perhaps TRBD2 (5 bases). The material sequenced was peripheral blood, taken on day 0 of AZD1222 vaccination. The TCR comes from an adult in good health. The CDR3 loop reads CASSFGDTGELFF. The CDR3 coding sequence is TGTGCCAGCAGTTTCGGGGACACCGGGGAGCTGTTTTTT.